These T cell receptor beta chains were read from a single sample in a study of control samples from healthy donors and cancer patients. The table came from immunoSEQ multiplex PCR; TCRdb's copy has only in-frame clones and leaves some out. Here the sample spans 400,000 to 450,000 clones, 90% being singletons. Source material: PBMCs. The receptors originated from a man aged 40-50 years with head and neck cancer. The CDR3 runs from the conserved cysteine through the conserved F or W. Clone size, where shown, is once, few, many, or a class for clones that have expanded.

length: 13; J: TRBJ2-1; size: NA; V: TRBV10-3; CDR3: CAISESWGNEQFF
length: 14; J: TRBJ2-7; size: NA; V: TRBV6-5; CDR3: CASRRDGSSYEQYF
length: 17; J: TRBJ2-1; size: NA; V: TRBV28; CDR3: CASSPLAGGPAYNEQFF
length: 13; J: TRBJ1-1; size: NA; V: TRBV11-1; CDR3: CASSTRMNTEAFF
length: 16; J: TRBJ2-7; size: NA; V: TRBV5-5; CDR3: CASSLATGGLVYEQYF
length: 16; J: TRBJ2-5; size: NA; V: TRBV10-2; CDR3: CASSDLAEKPQETQYF
length: 17; J: TRBJ1-5; size: NA; V: TRBV19; CDR3: CASSMGGGHAGNQPQHF
length: 18; J: TRBJ1-3; size: NA; V: TRBV5-1; CDR3: CASSSGTGGTGLGNTIYF
length: 16; J: TRBJ1-1; size: NA; V: TRBV27; CDR3: CASSSLTEWGYTEAFF
length: 16; J: TRBJ2-1; size: once; V: TRBV24-1; CDR3: CATSDQPSGRVDEQFF
length: 14; J: TRBJ2-7; size: NA; V: TRBV15; CDR3: CATSGQTGTSEQYF
length: 15; J: TRBJ2-7; size: NA; V: TRBV19; CDR3: CASSTKTGLIYEQYF
length: 14; J: TRBJ2-1; size: NA; V: TRBV6-2/TRBV6-3; CDR3: CASSSTGGSNEQFF
length: 12; J: TRBJ2-3; size: NA; V: TRBV3-1/TRBV3-2; CDR3: CASSQAGRTQYF
length: 15; J: TRBJ2-1; size: NA; V: TRBV5-1; CDR3: CASSLDGRLYNEQFF
length: 13; J: TRBJ2-7; size: NA; V: TRBV30; CDR3: CAGRPGQPYEQYF
length: 15; J: TRBJ2-2; size: NA; V: TRBV24-1; CDR3: CATSDGQGYTGELFF
length: 15; J: TRBJ1-1; size: NA; V: TRBV6-5; CDR3: CASKSPGGATAEAFF
length: 16; J: TRBJ1-5; size: NA; V: TRBV5-1; CDR3: CASSLGGGAGNQPQHF
length: 16; J: TRBJ2-7; size: NA; V: TRBV6-4; CDR3: CASSQSGTGRTYEQYF
length: 16; J: TRBJ2-3; size: few; V: TRBV7-2; CDR3: CASSVRIAGDVYTQYF
length: 16; J: TRBJ1-1; size: NA; V: TRBV5-1; CDR3: CASSLRTGGLNTEAFF
length: 14; J: TRBJ1-5; size: NA; V: TRBV5-1; CDR3: CASSWTGGNQPQHF
length: 16; J: TRBJ2-1; size: NA; V: TRBV5-6; CDR3: CASSTRRGGKWNEQFF
length: 16; J: TRBJ2-7; size: NA; V: TRBV4-1; CDR3: CASSQYHLPSSYEQYF
length: 14; J: TRBJ1-5; size: NA; V: TRBV28; CDR3: CASRRQVFNQPQHF
length: 13; J: TRBJ1-1; size: NA; V: TRBV11-3; CDR3: CASSPAGSSEAFF
length: 12; J: TRBJ1-1; size: NA; V: TRBV6-5; CDR3: CAAETGDTEAFF
length: 15; J: TRBJ2-7; size: NA; V: TRBV6-2/TRBV6-3; CDR3: CASSYGGRNEHEQYF
length: 17; J: TRBJ2-2; size: NA; V: TRBV25-1; CDR3: CASRRIFGQENTGELFF
length: 17; J: TRBJ2-1; size: NA; V: TRBV10-2; CDR3: CASSERGTSGYYNEQFF
length: 17; J: TRBJ2-7; size: NA; V: TRBV7-2; CDR3: CASSLTSGGQSSYEQYF
length: 14; J: TRBJ1-2; size: NA; V: TRBV18; CDR3: CASSPRSEINGYTF
length: 16; J: TRBJ2-6; size: once; V: TRBV2; CDR3: CASSEARPQRANVLTF
length: 15; J: TRBJ2-7; size: NA; V: TRBV9; CDR3: CASSAQGQGKYEQYF
length: 13; J: TRBJ1-6; size: NA; V: TRBV5-1; CDR3: CASSSTETSTLHF
length: 15; J: TRBJ1-2; size: NA; V: TRBV7-2; CDR3: CASSTRQGARYGYTF
length: 13; J: TRBJ2-1; size: NA; V: TRBV7-2; CDR3: CASSLDRDDEQFF
length: 12; J: TRBJ1-4; size: once; V: TRBV30; CDR3: CAYDGGARKLFF
length: 14; J: TRBJ1-5; size: NA; V: TRBV24-1; CDR3: CATSDWGAGQPQHF
length: 17; J: TRBJ2-7; size: NA; V: TRBV21-1; CDR3: CASSKALSGGSRYEQYF
length: 13; J: TRBJ1-1; size: NA; V: TRBV7-2; CDR3: CASSLSRNTEAFF